This T cell receptor beta chain emerged from a study of CD8 T cells in Susac syndrome. A quantity of about 0.45 to 1 ug RNA underwent reverse transcription using random hexamers. Amplification of the TCR beta CDR3 was carried out by immunoSEQ multiplex PCR, which spanned a total of 54 Vbeta and 13 Jbeta segments. TCRdb processed the immunoSEQ multiplex PCR reads anew with MiXCR; each CDR3 protein has one entry. The sample has a few hundred thousand distinct CDR3 sequences, 70% to 90% seen once. Germline V gives CDR1 MNHEY, CDR2 SMNVEV (reference sequence). The ends were cut back, 3 bases at V and 2 bases at J, with 11 bases in the middle. This CDR3 has 14 residues.

The chain carries TRBV27 and TRBJ2-7; no definite D call. The material sequenced was CD8+ T cells from PBMCs. This clonotype originated in a human donor with multiple sclerosis. The CDR3 sequence: CASSFGWATYEQYF. CDR3 coding DNA: TGTGCCAGCAGTTTCGGGTGGGCCACCTACGAGCAGTACTTC.